Listed here is a single T cell receptor (beta chain). As yet, its antigen is unknown. This record belongs to a study of radiotherapy plus CTLA-4 blockade in lung cancer. Overall study: The study recorded objective responses in about 20% of patients and disease control in approximately 29%. Study conclusions and caveats: Radiotherapy was combined with ipilimumab, and tumor-derived TCR clones then expanded in blood. Response was reportedly best predicted by early blood T cell clone dynamics, with interferon-beta.

The V gene's germline CDR1 is SNHLY and CDR2 FYNNEI. The V segment lost 6 bases and the J segment 5 bases; nucleotides outside the gene matches: 11. This CDR3 is built from 15 residues. TCRdb keeps only in-frame clones here, not all; method: immunoSEQ multiplex PCR. Among some 66,000 clones listed, under 85% were seen once. Sequences were derived from peripheral blood, sampled from a patient treated with radiotherapy plus ipilimumab. This chain links TRBV2 with TRBJ2-3; 7 bases are shared with TRBD1. This clonotype was sampled from a human donor with non-small cell lung cancer who had a partial response to radiotherapy plus ipilimumab. The CDR3 nucleotides read TGTGCCAGCAGGAGGGCGGCGACAGGGCAAGATACGCAGTATTTT. As protein: CASRRAATGQDTQYF. Full variable domain (rest looked up from reference TRBV2 and TRBJ2-3): EPEVTQTPSHQVTQMGQEVILRCVPISNHLYFYWYRQILGQKVEFLVSFYNNEISEKSEIFDDQFSVERPDGSNFTLKIRSTKLEDSAMYFCASRRAATGQDTQYFGPGTRLTVL.